What follows are 13 T cell receptor beta chains derived from one specimen sequenced in a study of blood T cells in healthy people across ages. A second PCR of about 6 to 12 cycles used a sample-barcoded 5' primer and a J-beta primer mix. TCRdb reprocessed the 5' RACE reads via MiXCR and lists one record per CDR3 protein. The sample includes over a million distinct CDR3 sequences, under 55% seen only once; the top ten take under 20%. Sequenced material: blood. These receptors were taken from a woman aged 55-69 years in good health.

CDR3 loop: CASSLLQRDRRLTNEKLFF. CDR3 coding DNA: TGTGCCAGCAGCCTCCTACAAAGGGACAGACGATTAACTAATGAAAAACTGTTTTTT. The chain employs TRBV5-6 and TRBJ1-4; TRBD1 matches at 7 bases. The CDR3 is 19 amino acids. With 4 bases clipped from V and 1 base from J, the junction kept 16 bases outside the gene matches. The germline CDR1 and CDR2 sequences are SGHDT and YYEEEE.

The chain couples TRBV30 to TRBJ2-7; a weak D match, TRBD1 (5 bases). The CDR3 has 12 amino acids. The V end lost 3 bases, the J end lost 2 bases, and 8 bases lay between the germline ends. Germline values: CDR1 GTSNPN, CDR2 SVGIG (reference sequence). The CDR3 here is CAWRARAYEQYF. The CDR3 bases are TGTGCCTGGAGGGCCAGGGCCTACGAGCAGTACTTC.

CDR3 sequence reads: CSATTPRLAGARDEQFF. In DNA form, the CDR3 reads TGCAGTGCTACCACCCCTCGACTAGCGGGGGCAAGGGATGAGCAGTTCTTC. The gene calls are TRBV20-1 and TRBJ2-1; 12 bases align to TRBD2. Germline CDR1 reads DFQATT; CDR2 reads SNEGSKA (reference sequence). Unmatched junction bases numbered 15, after V lost 4 bases and J lost 8 bases. The CDR3 is 17 residues long.

This clonotype occurred a few times. V gene TRBV20-1 combines with J gene TRBJ2-7, with TRBD2 as a possible D gene (5 bases). The V end lost 5 bases, the J end lost 0 bases, and 8 bases lay between the germline ends. The CDR3 consists of 12 residues. CDR1 DFQATT and CDR2 SNEGSKA come from the germline V gene (reference sequence). The CDR3 reads CSAPGNSYEQYF. The CDR3 DNA is TGCAGTGCTCCCGGGAACTCCTACGAGCAGTACTTC.

The chain is built from TRBV2 and TRBJ1-6; a weak D match, TRBD1 (5 bases). The length of the CDR3 is 16 residues. The V end lost 0 bases, the J end lost 9 bases, and 15 bases lay between the germline ends. Germline CDR1 SNHLY, CDR2 FYNNEI. The CDR3 DNA follows: TGTGCCAGCAGTGAAGCGCTTATCGGGACTGGTTCACCCCTCCACTTT. As protein: CASSEALIGTGSPLHF. Complete variable domain (other parts from reference TRBV2 and TRBJ1-6): EPEVTQTPSHQVTQMGQEVILRCVPISNHLYFYWYRQILGQKVEFLVSFYNNEISEKSEIFDDQFSVERPDGSNFTLKIRSTKLEDSAMYFCASSEALIGTGSPLHFGNGTRLTVT.

V and J are TRBV7-7 and TRBJ2-1, with a tentative D call TRBD2 (6 bases). Looked up from germline, CDR1 is SSHAT and CDR2 is FNYEAQ (reference sequence). This CDR3 is 13 amino acids long. Trimming stripped 3 bases from V and 7 bases from J, with 10 bases between. CDR3 bases: TGTGCCAGCAGCTTGGAGGGCCGTAATGAGCAGTTCTTC. It is translated as CASSLEGRNEQFF.

The chain recombines TRBV4-2 with TRBJ1-1; no definite D call. Trimming stripped 1 base from V and 7 bases from J, with 7 bases between. Germline-derived CDR1 and CDR2 are LGHNA and YNFKEQ. The CDR3 has 12 residues. CDR3 DNA sequence: TGTGCCAGCAGCCAAGTTGCAGGTGAAGCTTTCTTT. It is translated as CASSQVAGEAFF.

V and J are TRBV29-1 and TRBJ1-2; 11 bases match TRBD1. V lost 3 bases to trimming and J lost 4 bases; unmatched junction nucleotides: 10. The CDR3 consists of 16 residues. The germline V gene has CDR1 SQVTM and CDR2 ANQGSEA. Written as DNA, the CDR3 is TGCAGCGTTGATCGAAAGACCGGGACAGGGGGCTATGGCTACACCTTC. Translating gives CSVDRKTGTGGYGYTF.

With respect to this clonotype: An end of the junction differs from the germline gene, which may be a read error. The V gene is TRBV7-3, the J gene TRBJ2-3, with 9 nucleotides matching TRBD2. The length of the CDR3 is 14 residues. CDR1 and CDR2 (germline): SGHTA, FQGTGA. CDR3 in amino acids: CTSSLGGRGDTQYF. The CDR3 DNA reads TGTACCAGCAGCTTAGGCGGGAGGGGAGATACGCAGTATTTT.

This clonotype was observed a few times. At one boundary the junction diverges from the germline segment, which might be a read error. This chain links TRBV15 with TRBJ2-7, with TRBD1 matching 9 bases. CDR3 length: 18 residues. Germline CDR1 is LNHNV and CDR2 is YYDKDF (reference sequence). The CDR3 protein is CATSRDYGSGQGSNEQYF. In DNA form, the CDR3 reads TGTGCCACCAGCAGAGATTACGGGTCGGGACAGGGCTCCAACGAGCAGTACTTC.

The chain recombines TRBV7-6 with TRBJ2-7; the match to TRBD2 covers 7 bases. The germline V gene encodes CDR1 SGHVS and CDR2 FNYEAQ. V trimming: 1 base; J trimming: 0 bases; junction bases outside the gene matches: 12. The length of the CDR3 is 18 residues. The DNA of the CDR3 is TGTGCCAGCAGCTTAGTGCCTCGTCCGGGGGGAAGCTCCTACGAGCAGTACTTC. Amino acids: CASSLVPRPGGSSYEQYF.

The chain has TRBV20-1 and TRBJ2-3; D may correspond to TRBD1 or TRBD2 (5 bases each). Germline V gene data show CDR1 as DFQATT and CDR2 as SNEGSKA (reference sequence). The CDR3 loop spans 16 amino acids. The V and J ends lost 0 bases and 1 base respectively, with 14 bases between them. The CDR3 coding sequence is TGCAGTGCTAGAGATCAGGGAACTAGGCGCACAGATACGCAGTATTTT. Protein product: CSARDQGTRRTDTQYF.

The chain has TRBV29-1 and TRBJ2-1; TRBD1 might be the D (5 bases). V lost 4 bases and J 4 bases, leaving 8 bases between the germline ends. Per the germline V gene, CDR1 is SQVTM and CDR2 is ANQGSEA. CDR3 length equals 12 residues. The CDR3 spells CSVVRQYNEQFF. CDR3 in DNA: TGCAGCGTTGTGCGACAGTACAATGAGCAGTTCTTC.